These 25 T cell receptor beta chains originate from one sample sequenced in a study of immune characterization of retroperitoneal liposarcoma. TCRdb recomputed calls from the PCR reads with MiXCR, one row per CDR3 protein. The sample shows some 10,000 distinct CDR3 sequences, roughly a quarter of them seen only once. Specimen: tumor tissue. The receptors shown here come from a male donor with retroperitoneal liposarcoma.

The chain combines TRBV10-1 with TRBJ1-4; D remains unclear. Trimming removed 6 bases at V and 0 bases at J, with 8 bases between. Looked up from germline, CDR1 is WNHNN and CDR2 is SYGVQD (reference sequence). CDR3 size: 14 residues. The CDR3 nucleotides are TGCGCCAGCAGACCGGGAGCAACTAATGAAAAACTGTTTTTT. Translated: CASRPGATNEKLFF.

This clonotype is judged medium-sized. The chain has TRBV6-6 and TRBJ2-1; D may be TRBD1 (5 bases). Matching the DNA end better, TRBJ2-7 makes the J call doubtful. CDR1 is MNHNY, CDR2 SVGAGI, per germline (reference sequence). The CDR3 length is 14 residues. In DNA, the CDR3 is TGTGCCAGCAGTTACTCGACAGTTAGCTTTGAGCAGTACTTC. Residues: CASSYSTVSFEQYF.

This clonotype was found many times. The chain combines TRBV6-1 with TRBJ2-1, with D tentatively TRBD2 (7 bases). The CDR3 totals 13 residues. Germline lookup yields CDR1 MNHNS and CDR2 SASEGT. Trimming removed 6 bases from V and 13 bases from J, with 19 bases in between. This CDR3 is CASSPRGGETQFF. The CDR3 nucleotides read TGTGCCAGCAGCCCCCGAGGGGGGGAGACCCAGTTCTTC.

This clonotype showed up many times. V usage is TRBV6-6 and J usage is TRBJ2-5; D remains ambiguous. Trimming removed 0 bases from V and 11 bases from J, with 16 bases in between. Germline V gene sequence: CDR1 MNHNY, CDR2 SVGAGI (reference sequence). The CDR3 totals 14 residues. This CDR3 is CASSYSIGVDEQYF. The DNA for the CDR3 is TGTGCCAGCAGTTACTCGATAGGTGTCGATGAGCAGTACTTC.

This clonotype has a count of ten or more. The chain couples TRBV6-1 to TRBJ1-3, with D possibly TRBD1 on 5 matching bases. The CDR3 is made up of 14 amino acids. Germline lookup yields CDR1 MNHNS and CDR2 SASEGT. Trimming removed 6 bases from V and 0 bases from J, with 9 bases in between. CDR3 nucleotides: TGTGCCAGCAGAAATCAGGGCTCTGGAAACACCATATATTTT. Amino acids: CASRNQGSGNTIYF.

This clonotype has just a few counts. This sequence joins TRBV25-1 and TRBJ2-1; perhaps D is TRBD1 or TRBD2 (5 bases each). V was cut by 6 bases and J by 13 bases, with 25 bases left in between. CDR1 is MGHDK and CDR2 is SYGVNS in the germline V gene. The CDR3 is 15 amino acids. In DNA form, the CDR3 reads TGTGCCAGCAGCGTAAAAGGGGCAGTGGGAGAGACCCAGTTCTTC. Translated, it gives CASSVKGAVGETQFF.

The chain couples TRBV4-1 to TRBJ1-4; 7 nucleotides match TRBD1. The germline gives CDR1 MGHRA, CDR2 YSYEKL. With V trimmed by 0 bases and J by 0 bases, 13 bases remained unmatched. This CDR3 region has 20 residues. CDR3: CASSQDSIPGGQSTNEKLFF. The CDR3 bases are TGCGCCAGCAGCCAAGATTCGATTCCGGGGGGACAGTCAACTAATGAAAAACTGTTTTTT.

This clonotype is medium-sized. This rearrangement joins TRBV12-3 or TRBV12-4 to TRBJ2-7; TRBD1 matches at 9 bases. CDR3 length: 14 residues. The V gene end was trimmed by 7 bases and the J gene end by 6 bases; junction bases not matched to a gene: 10. The DNA of the CDR3 is TGTGCCAGCACCTTGACAGGGGGGTTGAGCGAGCAGTACTTC. Its protein is CASTLTGGLSEQYF.

V is TRBV10-2 and J is TRBJ2-3; 8 nucleotides align to TRBD1. The J call could be wrong; TRBJ2-7 is a better fit for the DNA end. In germline, CDR1 is WSHSY, CDR2 SAAADI. This CDR3 is built from 12 residues. CDR3 region: CASMTGANEQYF. For the CDR3, the DNA is TGCGCCAGCATGACAGGGGCCAATGAGCAGTACTTC.

V usage is TRBV6-1 and J usage is TRBJ2-2; D is perhaps TRBD2 (5 bases). V was pared by 7 bases and J by 7 bases, with 19 bases between. CDR1 and CDR2 (germline): MNHNS, SASEGT. CDR3 length: 15 amino acids. For the CDR3, the DNA is TGTGCCAGCAAAGAAGACCGGAGGACGAGCGGGGAGCTGTTTTTT. As protein: CASKEDRRTSGELFF.

This clonotype has a count of ten or more. V and J are TRBV27 and TRBJ2-1, with TRBD1 matching 10 bases. Germline lookup yields CDR1 MNHEY and CDR2 SMNVEV (reference sequence). The CDR3 extends over 16 amino acids. Germline trimming cut 4 bases from V and 4 bases from J; bases unmatched to any gene: 7. The CDR3 coding sequence is TGTGCCAGCAGTTCATACCGGGACAGGGGATACAATGAGCAGTTCTTC. This sequence encodes CASSSYRDRGYNEQFF.

This clonotype has a count of ten or more. The chain joins TRBV6-1 to TRBJ2-1; 8 nucleotides agree with TRBD2. The DNA end lines up better with TRBJ2-7; the J call may be wrong. The V gene's germline CDR1 is MNHNS and CDR2 SASEGT. The CDR3 has 16 amino acids. The CDR3 region is CASSEKIREGGNEQYF. The CDR3 DNA is TGTGCCAGCAGTGAAAAAATCCGGGAGGGGGGCAATGAGCAGTACTTC.

This clonotype is termed medium-sized. The DNA of the CDR3 is TGTGCCAGCAGTTTTGGCGGAGTCTCCTACGAGCAGTACTTC. Amino acids: CASSFGGVSYEQYF. This chain joins TRBV12-3 or TRBV12-4 and TRBJ2-7; no reliable D call. The CDR3 totals 14 residues. V gave up 3 bases and J gave up 0 bases, with 9 bases separating them.

This clonotype has a handful of counts. This chain links TRBV6-6 with TRBJ2-5; 11 positions match TRBD2. Germline V gene lookup returns CDR1 MNHNY and CDR2 SVGAGI (reference sequence). V lost 0 bases to trimming and J lost 6 bases; unmatched junction nucleotides: 12. The CDR3 runs 18 residues. The CDR3 sequence: CASSYSPFSGGAGKTQYF. The CDR3 DNA is TGTGCCAGCAGTTACTCCCCCTTTAGCGGGGGGGCCGGGAAGACCCAGTACTTC.

CDR3 protein: CASSRLWEQYF. The DNA of the CDR3 is TGTGCCAGCAGCCGGCTCTGGGAGCAGTACTTC. The rearrangement joins TRBV7-2 to TRBJ2-7; D unresolved. The CDR3 length is 11 residues. The V end was cut by 5 bases, the J end by 7 bases, with 9 bases between. Germline CDR1 reads SGHTA; CDR2 reads FQGNSA. Combining the CDR3 with reference TRBV7-2 and TRBJ2-7 gives the whole variable domain GAGVSQSPSNKVTEKGKDVELRCDPISGHTALYWYRQSLGQGLEFLIYFQGNSAPDKSGLPSDRFSAERTGGSVSTLTIQRTQQEDSAVYLCASSRLWEQYFGPGTRLTVT.

This clonotype was detected a few times. The chain couples TRBV7-3 to TRBJ2-5; 12 nucleotides align to TRBD1. V was pared by 3 bases and J by 1 base, with 6 bases of the junction left unmatched. The germline CDR1 and CDR2 sequences are SGHTA and FQGTGA. The CDR3 is 17 residues long. CDR3 in amino acids: CASSLGTGGASQETQYF. The DNA for the CDR3 is TGTGCCAGCAGCTTGGGGACAGGGGGCGCGTCCCAAGAGACCCAGTACTTC.

This clonotype came up a few times. This rearrangement joins TRBV11-1 to TRBJ2-1; possibly TRBD2 for D (5 bases). Trimming removed 6 bases from V and 13 bases from J, with 19 bases in between. Germline CDR1 SGHAT, CDR2 FQDESV (reference sequence). The CDR3 sequence is 13 residues long. The CDR3 loop is CASSPRDQETQFF. As DNA, the CDR3 is TGTGCCAGCAGTCCCCGGGATCAAGAGACCCAGTTCTTC. The full variable domain, with the rest looked up from reference TRBV11-1 and TRBJ2-1, is EAEVAQSPRYKITEKSQAVAFWCDPISGHATLYWYRQILGQGPELLVQFQDESVVDDSQLPKDRFSAERLKGVDSTLKIQPAELGDSAMYLCASSPRDQETQFFGPGTRLTVL.

This clonotype was seen a few times. The CDR3 is CASSPESNQPQHF. CDR3 DNA sequence: TGTGCCAGCAGCCCCGAAAGCAATCAGCCCCAGCATTTT. V and J are TRBV7-2 and TRBJ1-5; D ambiguous. V lost 5 bases and J 1 base, leaving 6 bases between the germline ends. The CDR3 extends over 13 amino acids. The germline V gene encodes CDR1 SGHTA and CDR2 FQGNSA. Full variable domain (missing parts from reference TRBV7-2 and TRBJ1-5): GAGVSQSPSNKVTEKGKDVELRCDPISGHTALYWYRQSLGQGLEFLIYFQGNSAPDKSGLPSDRFSAERTGGSVSTLTIQRTQQEDSAVYLCASSPESNQPQHFGDGTRLSIL.

In its sample, this clonotype is medium-sized. This chain joins TRBV7-6 and TRBJ2-1; TRBD2 matches 10 bases. The CDR3 length is 18 residues. V dropped 5 bases and J dropped 4; count of bases not matched to a gene: 14. Germline CDR1 is SGHVS and CDR2 is FNYEAQ. The CDR3 protein is CASSGTSDDRGGYNEQFF. Written as DNA, the CDR3 is TGTGCCAGCAGCGGGACTAGCGACGATAGAGGGGGATACAATGAGCAGTTCTTC.

On this clonotype itself: An end of the junction does not agree with germline; a read error may underlie this. The chain links TRBV5-3 to TRBJ2-5; possible D gene TRBD2, 7 bases. TRBV5-3 is an open reading frame, and its role is uncertain. This CDR3 contains 14 residues. CDR3 nucleotide sequence: TGTGCCAGCAGCTTGGGAGGGGGAGAGGCGGCCCAGTACTTC. This encodes CASSLGGGEAAQYF.

The sample holds many counts of this clonotype. The chain recombines TRBV6-1 with TRBJ1-1, with a weak D call TRBD1 (6 bases). Germline V gene sequence: CDR1 MNHNS, CDR2 SASEGT. With 4 bases removed from V and 0 bases from J, the gap between germline ends came to 12 bases. There are 15 residues in the CDR3. CDR3 amino acids: CASSGRGALNTEAFF. In nucleotides, the CDR3 is TGTGCCAGCAGTGGAAGGGGGGCCCTGAACACTGAAGCTTTCTTT.

This clonotype counts as medium-sized. This sequence joins TRBV27 and TRBJ2-5; a weak D match, TRBD2 (5 bases). Germline V gene sequence: CDR1 MNHEY, CDR2 SMNVEV (reference sequence). The CDR3 is 13 amino acids. The V and J ends lost 2 bases and 5 bases respectively, with 9 bases between them. This CDR3 is CASSLGSRETQYF. The CDR3 DNA follows: TGTGCCAGCAGTTTAGGGAGCCGCGAGACCCAGTACTTC.

This clonotype occurred a few times. The chain couples TRBV6-5 to TRBJ2-1, with a possible D match to TRBD2 (5 bases). Trimming shortened V by 0 bases and J by 5 bases, and 11 bases separated the two germline ends. The germline gives CDR1 MNHEY, CDR2 SVGAGI. The CDR3 length is 15 residues. CDR3 sequence: CASSYSRGTNNEQFF. In DNA form, the CDR3 reads TGTGCCAGCAGTTACTCTCGGGGTACTAACAATGAGCAGTTCTTC.

This clonotype has a count of ten or more. This sequence joins TRBV24-1 and TRBJ2-1; D gene unclear. From germline, CDR1 is KGHDR and CDR2 SFDVKD. The CDR3 consists of 12 residues. V lost 1 base and J 9 bases, leaving 6 bases between the germline ends. This CDR3 reads CATSDFRLEQFF. In nucleotides, the CDR3 is TGTGCCACCAGTGATTTCCGACTTGAGCAGTTCTTC.

The chain links TRBV12-3 or TRBV12-4 to TRBJ2-5; possible D gene TRBD2, 5 bases. TRBJ2-1 explains the end of the DNA better; the J call may be wrong. CDR3 length equals 13 residues. The DNA for the CDR3 is TGTGCCAGCAGCGTGGGAGATTGGGAGACCCAGTTCTTC. Residues: CASSVGDWETQFF.